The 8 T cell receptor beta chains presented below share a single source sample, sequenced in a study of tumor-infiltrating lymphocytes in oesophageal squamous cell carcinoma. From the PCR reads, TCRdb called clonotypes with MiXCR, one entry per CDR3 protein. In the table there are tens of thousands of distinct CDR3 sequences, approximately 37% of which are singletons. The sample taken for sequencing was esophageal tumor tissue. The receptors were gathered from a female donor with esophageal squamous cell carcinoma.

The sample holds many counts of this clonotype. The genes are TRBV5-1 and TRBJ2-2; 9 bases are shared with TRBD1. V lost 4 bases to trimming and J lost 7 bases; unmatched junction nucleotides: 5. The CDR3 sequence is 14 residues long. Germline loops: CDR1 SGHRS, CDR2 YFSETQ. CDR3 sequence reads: CASSPWTGDGELFF. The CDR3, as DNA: TGCGCCAGCAGCCCCTGGACAGGGGACGGGGAGCTGTTTTTT.

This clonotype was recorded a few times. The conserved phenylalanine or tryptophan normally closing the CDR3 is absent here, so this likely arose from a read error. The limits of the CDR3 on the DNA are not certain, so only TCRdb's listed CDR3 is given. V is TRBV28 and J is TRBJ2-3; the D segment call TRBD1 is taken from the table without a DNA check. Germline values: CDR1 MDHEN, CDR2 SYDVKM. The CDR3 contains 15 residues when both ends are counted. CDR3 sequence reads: CASGGTAPYGYTFGS.

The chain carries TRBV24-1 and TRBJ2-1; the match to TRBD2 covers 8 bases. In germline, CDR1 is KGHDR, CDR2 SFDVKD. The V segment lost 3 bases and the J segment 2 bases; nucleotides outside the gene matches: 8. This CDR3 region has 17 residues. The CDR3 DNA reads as TGTGCCACCAGTGATCCGGGAGGGGGAGGTGCCTACAATGAGCAGTTCTTC. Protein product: CATSDPGGGGAYNEQFF.

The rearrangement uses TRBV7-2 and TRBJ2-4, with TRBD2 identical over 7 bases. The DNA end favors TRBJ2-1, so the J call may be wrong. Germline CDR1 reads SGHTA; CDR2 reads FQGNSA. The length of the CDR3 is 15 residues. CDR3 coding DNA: TGTGCCAGCAGCTTATGGGGGGGAGTTTACAATGAGCAGTTCTTC. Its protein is CASSLWGGVYNEQFF.

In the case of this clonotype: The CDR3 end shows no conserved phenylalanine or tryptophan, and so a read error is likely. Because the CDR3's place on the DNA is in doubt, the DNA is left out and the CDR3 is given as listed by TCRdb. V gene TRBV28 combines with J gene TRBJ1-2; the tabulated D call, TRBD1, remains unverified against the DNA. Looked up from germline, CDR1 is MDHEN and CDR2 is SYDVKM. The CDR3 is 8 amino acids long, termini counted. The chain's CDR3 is CASSLGSG.

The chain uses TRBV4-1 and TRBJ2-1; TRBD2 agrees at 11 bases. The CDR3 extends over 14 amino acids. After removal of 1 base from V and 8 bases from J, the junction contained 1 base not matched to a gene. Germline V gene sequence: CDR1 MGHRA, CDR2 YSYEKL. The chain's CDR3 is CASSQVSGRDEQFF. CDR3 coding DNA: TGCGCCAGCAGCCAAGTTAGCGGGAGGGATGAGCAGTTCTTC.

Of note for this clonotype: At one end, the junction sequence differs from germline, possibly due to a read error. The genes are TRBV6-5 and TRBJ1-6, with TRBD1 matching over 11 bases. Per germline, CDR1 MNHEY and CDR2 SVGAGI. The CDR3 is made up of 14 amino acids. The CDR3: CSSRTGTGGNEQYF. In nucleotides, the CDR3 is TGTTCCAGCAGGACCGGGACAGGGGGAAACGAGCAGTACTTT.

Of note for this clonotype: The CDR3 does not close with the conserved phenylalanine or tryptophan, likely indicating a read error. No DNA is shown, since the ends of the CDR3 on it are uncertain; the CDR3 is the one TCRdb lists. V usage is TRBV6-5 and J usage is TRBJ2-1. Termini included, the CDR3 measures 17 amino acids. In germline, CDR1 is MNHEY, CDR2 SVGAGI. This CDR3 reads CASSRNIVLNYGYTFGS.